This T cell receptor beta chain was documented in a study of blood T cells in healthy people across ages. Regarding the study as a whole: Diversity of TCR beta per million T cells declined in a roughly linear way with age.

As to this clonotype: Its antigen is unidentified.

With 3 bases clipped from V and 6 bases from J, the junction kept 16 bases outside the gene matches. The CDR3 totals 17 residues. Germline assignment: CDR1 SGHRS and CDR2 YFSETQ. Isolated PBMCs totaled at least 6.5 million in each sample. The authors ran a second PCR of roughly 7 to 11 cycles using a sample-barcoded 5' primer and a J-beta primer mix. Template switching added a 12-random-nucleotide identifier to every cDNA molecule. The yield of each sample was at least 2.5 million CDR3-containing paired-end reads. TCRdb reprocessed the 5' RACE reads with MiXCR, giving one entry per CDR3 protein. The sample has around 1,700,000 distinct CDR3 sequences; roughly 30% are singletons.

Sequencing used blood. The chain has TRBV5-1 and TRBJ2-7, with 9 positions matching TRBD1. This receptor was obtained from a woman aged 30 to 39 in good health. The CDR3 here is CASSSSSPGTGKGEQYF. The DNA for the CDR3 is TGCGCCAGCAGCTCATCCTCACCCGGGACAGGGAAAGGCGAGCAGTACTTC.